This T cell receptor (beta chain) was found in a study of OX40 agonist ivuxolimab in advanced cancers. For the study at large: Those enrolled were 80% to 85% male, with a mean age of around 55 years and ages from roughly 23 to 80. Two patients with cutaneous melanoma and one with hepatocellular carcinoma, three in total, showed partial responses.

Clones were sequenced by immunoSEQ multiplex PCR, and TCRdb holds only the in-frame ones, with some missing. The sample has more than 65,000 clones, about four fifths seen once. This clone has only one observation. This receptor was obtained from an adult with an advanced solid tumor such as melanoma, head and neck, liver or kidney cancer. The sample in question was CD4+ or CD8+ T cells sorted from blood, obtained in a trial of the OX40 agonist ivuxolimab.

This CDR3 reads CASSYSGQGNYEQYF. CDR3 bases: TGTGCCAGCAGTTACTCTGGGCAGGGAAACTACGAGCAGTACTTC. This chain joins TRBV6-6 and TRBJ2-7, with a tentative D call TRBD1 (5 bases). Germline CDR1 is MNHNY and CDR2 is SVGAGI (reference sequence). V was shortened by 0 bases and J by 3 bases, with 12 bases between the two germline ends. There are 15 residues in the CDR3.